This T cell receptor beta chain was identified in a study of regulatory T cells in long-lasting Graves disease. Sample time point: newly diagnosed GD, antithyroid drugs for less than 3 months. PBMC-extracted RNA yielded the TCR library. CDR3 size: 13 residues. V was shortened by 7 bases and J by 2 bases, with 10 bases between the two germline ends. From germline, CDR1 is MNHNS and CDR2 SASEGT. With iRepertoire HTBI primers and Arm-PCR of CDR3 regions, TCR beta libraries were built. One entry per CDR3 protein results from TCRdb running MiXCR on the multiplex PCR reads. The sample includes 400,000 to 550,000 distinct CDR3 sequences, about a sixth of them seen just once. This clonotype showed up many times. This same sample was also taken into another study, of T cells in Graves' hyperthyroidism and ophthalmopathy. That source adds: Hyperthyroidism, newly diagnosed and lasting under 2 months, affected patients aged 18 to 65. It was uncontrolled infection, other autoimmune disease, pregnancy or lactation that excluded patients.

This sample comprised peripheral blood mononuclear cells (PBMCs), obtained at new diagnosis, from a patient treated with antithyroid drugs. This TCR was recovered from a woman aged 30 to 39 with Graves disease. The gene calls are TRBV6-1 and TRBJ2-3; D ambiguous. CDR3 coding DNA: TGTGCCAGCATATCCGGTAACACAGATACGCAGTATTTT. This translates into CASISGNTDTQYF.